These 20 T cell receptor beta chains were all obtained from the same sample, sequenced in a study of Graves' ophthalmopathy and Graves' hyperthyroidism. Transcripts of RNA were the source for amplifying TCR beta CDR3 regions. In the first round, RT-PCR was carried out with HTBI primers, and a multiplex PCR formed the second round. MiXCR, applied by TCRdb to the multiplex PCR reads, yields one record per CDR3 protein. The table shows fewer than 250,000 distinct CDR3 sequences, with under 30% occurring only once. Sequencing was done on a sample of peripheral blood. These receptors originate from a man over 45 with Graves' ophthalmopathy.

The chain uses TRBV12-3 or TRBV12-4 and TRBJ2-7; possible D gene TRBD2, 7 bases. V shed 3 bases and J shed 5 bases, with 14 bases lying between them. The CDR3 is 14 residues long. The CDR3 DNA sequence: TGTGCCAGCAGTTTTGGAGGGGGAGGGGACGAGCAGTACTTC. Its protein product is CASSFGGGGDEQYF.

CDR3 bases: TGCAGCGTTATGAGGGATGAGGAGACCCAGTACTTC. It encodes CSVMRDEETQYF. The gene calls are TRBV29-1 and TRBJ2-5; TRBD2 might be the D (5 bases). The CDR3 has 12 residues. Germline V gene sequence: CDR1 SQVTM, CDR2 ANQGSEA. V lost 5 bases to trimming and J lost 5 bases, with 12 bases between them.

This chain links TRBV5-4 with TRBJ2-5; D gene ambiguous. Trimming pared 7 bases from V and 5 bases from J, leaving 12 bases between. Germline CDR1 SGHNT, CDR2 YYREEE (reference sequence). This CDR3 is 12 amino acids long. The CDR3 loop reads CASGSDGETQYF. CDR3 bases: TGTGCCAGCGGAAGTGATGGGGAGACCCAGTACTTC.

V is TRBV12-3 or TRBV12-4 and J is TRBJ2-5, with 13 nucleotides matching TRBD2. V shed 5 bases and J 5 bases; nucleotides not matched to a gene: 5. The CDR3 has 15 amino acids. CDR3 DNA sequence: TGTGCCAGCAGTCGGACTAGCGGGGGTTGGGAGACCCAGTACTTC. Translation: CASSRTSGGWETQYF.

This clonotype was seen ten or more times. The chain carries TRBV19 and TRBJ2-2; 7 bases line up with TRBD2. CDR1 and CDR2 (germline): LNHDA, SQIVND (reference sequence). There are 15 residues in the CDR3. With V trimmed by 7 bases and J by 3 bases, 8 bases remained unmatched. CDR3 sequence reads: CASKIGEGDTGELFF. The DNA of the CDR3 is TGTGCCAGTAAAATAGGGGAGGGAGACACCGGGGAGCTGTTTTTT.

This clonotype was recorded at least ten times. The gene calls are TRBV19 and TRBJ2-7; TRBD1 matches 7 bases. CDR1 and CDR2 (germline): LNHDA, SQIVND (reference sequence). This CDR3 contains 14 residues. V dropped 6 bases and J dropped 0; count of bases not matched to a gene: 5. In DNA, the CDR3 is TGTGCCAGTAGCCAGACAGGGAGCTCCTACGAGCAGTACTTC. It translates to CASSQTGSSYEQYF.

This clonotype was counted at least ten times. The chain joins TRBV7-9 to TRBJ2-5, with 7 positions matching TRBD2. V trimming: 0 bases; J trimming: 3 bases; junction bases outside the gene matches: 7. CDR3 length: 16 residues. Germline V gives CDR1 SEHNR, CDR2 FQNEAQ (reference sequence). CDR3 in DNA: TGTGCCAGCAGCTTAGCGGGAGGGCCGAAGGAAGAGACCCAGTACTTC. The encoded protein is CASSLAGGPKEETQYF.

At least ten counts were recorded for this clonotype. V is TRBV28 and J is TRBJ2-2, with a possible D match to TRBD1 (6 bases). The CDR3 runs 16 residues. V lost 7 bases and J 6 bases, leaving 21 bases between the germline ends. The V gene's germline CDR1 is MDHEN and CDR2 SYDVKM. This chain's CDR3 is CASTTKGRGGAGELFF. The CDR3 nucleotides read TGTGCCAGCACAACAAAGGGGAGAGGGGGTGCCGGGGAGCTGTTTTTT.

There are many counts of this clonotype. J is TRBJ1-2 and V is TRBV28; weak D call: TRBD1 (5 bases). The ends were cut back, 6 bases at V and 14 bases at J, with 16 bases in the middle. The CDR3 is 11 amino acids. Germline V gene sequence: CDR1 MDHEN, CDR2 SYDVKM. CDR3 loop: CASSPGGPCTF. The CDR3 DNA reads as TGTGCCAGCAGCCCGGGGGGTCCTTGTACCTTC.

The gene calls are TRBV15 and TRBJ2-5; 11 nucleotides agree with TRBD2. Germline lookup yields CDR1 LNHNV and CDR2 YYDKDF (reference sequence). The CDR3 is 15 residues long. J gave up 4 bases and V 0 bases, and 1 base lay outside the gene matches. CDR3 sequence (DNA): TGTGCCACCAGCAGAGATAGCGGGGGGGCAGAGACCCAGTACTTC. Translating it yields CATSRDSGGAETQYF.

This rearrangement joins TRBV6-1 to TRBJ2-7; D unclear. V shed 6 bases and J shed 7 bases, with 16 bases lying between them. The CDR3 contains 13 residues. CDR1 and CDR2 (germline): MNHNS, SASEGT. CDR3 amino acids: CASRPPVGREQYF. The DNA for the CDR3 is TGTGCCAGCAGACCTCCCGTCGGTCGGGAGCAGTACTTC.

This clonotype was detected ten times or more. The chain is built from TRBV20-1 and TRBJ2-7; D might be TRBD1 (6 bases). The CDR3 is made up of 13 amino acids. CDR1 DFQATT and CDR2 SNEGSKA come from the germline V gene (reference sequence). The germline V and J ends were trimmed by 3 bases and 3 bases, with 12 bases remaining between them. CDR3 bases: TGCAGTGCTAGCCCCGGGACATACTACGAGCAGTACTTC. Its translation: CSASPGTYYEQYF.

This clonotype was counted at least ten times. This chain connects TRBV6-5 to TRBJ2-5, with D perhaps TRBD1 (6 bases). Trimming cost V 6 bases and J 1 base, with 9 bases left between them. CDR1 is MNHEY, CDR2 SVGAGI, per germline. This CDR3 spans 13 amino acids. CDR3 DNA: TGTGCCAGCAGCACAGGGCCCCAAGAGACCCAGTACTTC. Its protein is CASSTGPQETQYF.

This clonotype came up a few times. The J gene is TRBJ2-5, the V gene TRBV15, with a tentative D call TRBD1 (6 bases). The V gene lost 3 bases and the J gene lost 1 base, with 9 bases spanning the gap. The CDR3 loop spans 14 amino acids. Germline V gives CDR1 LNHNV, CDR2 YYDKDF (reference sequence). In DNA form, the CDR3 reads TGTGCCACCAGCAGGGAGGACAGCCAAGAGACCCAGTACTTC. This sequence encodes CATSREDSQETQYF.

This clonotype was recorded many times. The rearrangement links TRBV2 to TRBJ2-7, with D uncertain. Trimming removed 5 bases from V and 6 bases from J, with 11 bases in between. This CDR3 has 12 amino acids. Germline CDR1 reads SNHLY; CDR2 reads FYNNEI. In nucleotides, the CDR3 is TGTGCCAGCAGTTACGAAGGGTCCGAGCAGTACTTC. It specifies CASSYEGSEQYF.

This clonotype was seen at least ten times. The chain couples TRBV6-1 to TRBJ1-5, with 9 bases matching TRBD1. V lost 8 bases to trimming and J lost 2 bases; unmatched junction nucleotides: 4. CDR3 length: 14 amino acids. CDR1 is MNHNS and CDR2 is SASEGT in the germline V gene. The CDR3 loop reads CASGRTGGNQPQHF. The CDR3 bases are TGTGCCAGCGGGAGGACAGGGGGCAATCAGCCCCAGCATTTT.

This clonotype was picked up many times. The rearrangement joins TRBV7-6 to TRBJ2-5; TRBD2 agrees at 10 bases. Trimming took 5 bases from V and 2 from J; bases not matched to a gene: 5. The CDR3 spans 15 residues. Germline CDR1 and CDR2: SGHVS and FNYEAQ. The CDR3 protein is CASSPKLAGQETQYF. CDR3 bases: TGTGCCAGCAGCCCAAAACTAGCGGGACAAGAGACCCAGTACTTC.

This clonotype was counted at least ten times. The chain recombines TRBV2 with TRBJ1-5; unclear D gene. Germline assignment: CDR1 SNHLY and CDR2 FYNNEI. This CDR3 is 15 amino acids long. Trimming left V 4 bases short and J 0 bases short, with 10 bases between. The CDR3 DNA follows: TGTGCCAGCAGTGGTAGCATTTATAGCAATCAGCCCCAGCATTTT. It encodes CASSGSIYSNQPQHF.

Many counts were recorded for this clonotype. The chain combines TRBV6-1 with TRBJ2-7; D is ambiguous. V shed 2 bases and J shed 0 bases, with 14 bases lying between them. The CDR3 is 16 residues long. CDR1 MNHNS and CDR2 SASEGT come from the germline V gene. CDR3 loop: CASSELYPVRSYEQYF. The CDR3 DNA reads as TGTGCCAGCAGTGAATTGTACCCAGTTCGCTCCTACGAGCAGTACTTC.

V gene TRBV12-3 or TRBV12-4 combines with J gene TRBJ2-7, with 10 bases matching TRBD1. The CDR3 loop spans 14 amino acids. Trimming removed 5 bases from V and 2 bases from J; junction bases left unmatched: 3. CDR3 in amino acids: CASSRDRGPYEQYF. In DNA, the CDR3 is TGTGCCAGCAGTAGGGACAGGGGTCCCTACGAGCAGTACTTC.